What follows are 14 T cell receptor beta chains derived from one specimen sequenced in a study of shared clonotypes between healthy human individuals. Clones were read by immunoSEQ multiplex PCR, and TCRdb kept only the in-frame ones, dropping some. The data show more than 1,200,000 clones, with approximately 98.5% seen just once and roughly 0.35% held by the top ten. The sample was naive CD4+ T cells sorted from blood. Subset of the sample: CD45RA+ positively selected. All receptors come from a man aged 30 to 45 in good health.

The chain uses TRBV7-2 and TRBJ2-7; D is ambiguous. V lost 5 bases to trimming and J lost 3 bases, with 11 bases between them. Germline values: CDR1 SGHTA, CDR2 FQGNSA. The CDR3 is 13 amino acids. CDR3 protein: CASSLGILYEQYF. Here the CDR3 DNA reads TGTGCCAGCAGCCTAGGTATCCTCTACGAGCAGTACTTC.

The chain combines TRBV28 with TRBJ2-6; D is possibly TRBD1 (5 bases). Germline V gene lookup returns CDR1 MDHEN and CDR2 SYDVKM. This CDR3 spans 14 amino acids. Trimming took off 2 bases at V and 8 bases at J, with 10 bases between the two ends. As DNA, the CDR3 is TGTGCCAGCAGTTTACAGGGTTTATCCAACGTCCTGACTTTC. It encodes CASSLQGLSNVLTF.

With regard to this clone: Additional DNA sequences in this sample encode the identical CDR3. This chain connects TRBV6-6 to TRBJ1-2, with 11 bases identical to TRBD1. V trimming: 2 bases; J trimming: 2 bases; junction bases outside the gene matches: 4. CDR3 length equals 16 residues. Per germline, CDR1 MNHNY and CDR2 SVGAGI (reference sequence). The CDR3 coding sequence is TGTGCCAGCAGTTACGGAGGACAGGGGGCAAACTATGGCTACACCTTC. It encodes CASSYGGQGANYGYTF.

The CDR3 here is CASSDGNRQPQHF. The CDR3 nucleotides read TGTGCCAGCAGTGACGGGAATCGTCAGCCCCAGCATTTT. The chain links TRBV6-1 to TRBJ1-5; no definite D call. The germline V gene encodes CDR1 MNHNS and CDR2 SASEGT. Trimming removed 3 bases from V and 6 bases from J, with 9 bases in between. The CDR3 sequence is 13 residues long.

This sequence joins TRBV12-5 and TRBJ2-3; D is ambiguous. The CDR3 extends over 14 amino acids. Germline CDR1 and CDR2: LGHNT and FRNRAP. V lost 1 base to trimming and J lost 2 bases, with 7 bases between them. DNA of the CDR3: TGTGCTAGTGGTTTGGAGGCTGTCACAGATACGCAGTATTTT. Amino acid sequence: CASGLEAVTDTQYF.

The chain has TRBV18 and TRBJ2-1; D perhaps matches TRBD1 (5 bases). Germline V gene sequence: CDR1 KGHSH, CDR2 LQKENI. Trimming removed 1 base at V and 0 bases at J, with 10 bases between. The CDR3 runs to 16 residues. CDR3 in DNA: TGTGCCAGCTCACCACGTGACAGAATCTCCTACAATGAGCAGTTCTTC. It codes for CASSPRDRISYNEQFF.

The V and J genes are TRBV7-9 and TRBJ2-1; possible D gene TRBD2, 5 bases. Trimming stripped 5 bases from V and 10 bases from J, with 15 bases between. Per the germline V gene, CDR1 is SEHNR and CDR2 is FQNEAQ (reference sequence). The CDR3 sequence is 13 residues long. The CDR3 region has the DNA TGTGCCAGCAGCAACATCGGTGAGGGAGAGCAGTTCTTC. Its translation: CASSNIGEGEQFF. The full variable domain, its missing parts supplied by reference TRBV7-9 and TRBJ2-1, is DTGVSQNPRHKITKRGQNVTFRCDPISEHNRLYWYRQTLGQGPEFLTYFQNEAQLEKSRLLSDRFSAERPKGSFSTLEIQRTEQGDSAMYLCASSNIGEGEQFFGPGTRLTVL.

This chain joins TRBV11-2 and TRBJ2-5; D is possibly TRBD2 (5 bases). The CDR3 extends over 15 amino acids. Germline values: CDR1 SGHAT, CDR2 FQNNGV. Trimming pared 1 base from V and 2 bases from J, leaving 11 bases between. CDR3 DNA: TGTGCCAGCAGCTTAGGGACTGTTCCTCAAGAGACCCAGTACTTC. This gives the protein CASSLGTVPQETQYF.

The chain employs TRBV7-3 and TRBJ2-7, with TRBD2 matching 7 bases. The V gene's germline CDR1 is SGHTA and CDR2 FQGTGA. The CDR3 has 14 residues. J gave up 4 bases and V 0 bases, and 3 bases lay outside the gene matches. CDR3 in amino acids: CASSLTASGYEQYF. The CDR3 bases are TGTGCCAGCAGCTTAACCGCTAGCGGATACGAGCAGTACTTC.

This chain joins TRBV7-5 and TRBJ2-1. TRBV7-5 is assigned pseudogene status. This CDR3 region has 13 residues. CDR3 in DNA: TGTGTCAGAAGCTTGGTTGTCAACAATGAGCAGTTCTTC. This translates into CVRSLVVNNEQFF.

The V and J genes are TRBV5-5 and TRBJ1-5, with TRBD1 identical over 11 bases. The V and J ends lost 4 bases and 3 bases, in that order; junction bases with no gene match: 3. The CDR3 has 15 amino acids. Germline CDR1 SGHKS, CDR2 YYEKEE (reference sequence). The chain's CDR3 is CASSLDRGLNQPQHF. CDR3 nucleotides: TGTGCCAGCAGCCTGGACAGGGGGCTCAATCAGCCCCAGCATTTT.

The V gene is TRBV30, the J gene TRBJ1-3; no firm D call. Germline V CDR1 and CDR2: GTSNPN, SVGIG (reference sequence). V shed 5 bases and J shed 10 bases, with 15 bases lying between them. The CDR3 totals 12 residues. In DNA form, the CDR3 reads TGTGCCTGGGCCCACTTGGAGGGAACCATATATTTT. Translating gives CAWAHLEGTIYF.

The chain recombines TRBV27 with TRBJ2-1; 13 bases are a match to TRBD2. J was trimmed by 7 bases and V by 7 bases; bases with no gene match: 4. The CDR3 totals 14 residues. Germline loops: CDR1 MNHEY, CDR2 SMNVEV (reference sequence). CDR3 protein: CASIRLAGGNEQFF. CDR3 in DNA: TGTGCCAGCATCCGACTAGCGGGAGGTAATGAGCAGTTCTTC.

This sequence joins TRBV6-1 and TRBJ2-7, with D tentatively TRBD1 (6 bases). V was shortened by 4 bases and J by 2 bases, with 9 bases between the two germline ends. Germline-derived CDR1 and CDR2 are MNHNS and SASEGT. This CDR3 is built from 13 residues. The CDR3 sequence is CASSAGQTYEQYF. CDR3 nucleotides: TGTGCCAGCAGTGCGGGACAAACCTACGAGCAGTACTTC.